This is a list of T cell receptor beta chains from one sample in a study of T cell responses to AZD1222 COVID-19 vaccine. Clones were sequenced by immunoSEQ multiplex PCR, and TCRdb holds only the in-frame ones, with some missing. The sample carries more than 70,000 clones, about 87% recorded once. The sample consisted of peripheral blood, taken on day 0 of AZD1222 vaccination. Every receptor here comes from an adult in good health. Each CDR3 is given with its conserved first and last residue. The order of the fields is CDR3 protein, CDR3 DNA, CDR3 length, V gene, J gene, D gene, clone size. D genes are given only for firm matches. Clone size is given for some rows only: seen once, a few or many times, or a class if the clone is expanded.

CASSFPGSSYEQYF	TGTGCCAGCAGCTTTCCGGGAAGCTCCTACGAGCAGTACTTC	14	TRBV5-4	TRBJ2-7	NA	NA
CASLRWWGPNTGELFF	TGTGCCAGCCTGCGCTGGTGGGGGCCGAACACCGGGGAGCTGTTTTTT	16	TRBV27	TRBJ2-2	NA	NA
CSGEGRNTIYF	TGCAGTGGGGAAGGGAGGAACACCATATATTTT	11	TRBV20-1	TRBJ1-3	NA	NA
CASSQTTRFPYEQYF	TGTGCCAGCAGCCAAACGACGCGTTTCCCCTACGAGCAGTACTTC	15	TRBV14	TRBJ2-7	NA	NA
CAWRGGFNQPQHF	TGTGCCTGGAGGGGAGGGTTCAATCAGCCCCAGCATTTT	13	TRBV30	TRBJ1-5	NA	NA
CASSINRNGEAFF	TGTGCCAGCAGTATCAACAGGAACGGGGAAGCTTTCTTT	13	TRBV28	TRBJ1-1	NA	NA
CASSEWGRTNEKLFF	TGTGCCAGCAGTGAATGGGGGCGAACTAATGAAAAACTGTTTTTT	15	TRBV6-1	TRBJ1-4	NA	once
CASSFWGGIGANVLTF	TGTGCCAGCAGCTTCTGGGGCGGGATCGGGGCCAACGTCCTGACTTTC	16	TRBV28	TRBJ2-6	NA	NA
CASSLSRQRRNTEAFF	TGTGCCAGCAGTTTATCGAGACAGAGGAGAAACACTGAAGCTTTCTTT	16	TRBV27	TRBJ1-1	NA	NA
CASSRLGLLLSSTDTQYF	TGTGCCAGCAGCCGACTCGGACTCTTACTGTCGAGCACAGATACGCAGTATTTT	18	TRBV9	TRBJ2-3	NA	NA
CAARSTDTQYF	TGTGCCGCCCGGAGCACAGATACGCAGTATTTT	11	TRBV10-3	TRBJ2-3	NA	NA
CSVEGLDKNTEAFF	TGCAGCGTTGAGGGTTTAGACAAGAACACTGAAGCTTTCTTT	14	TRBV29-1	TRBJ1-1	NA	NA
CASSSGQGKSEAFF	TGCGCCAGCAGCTCTGGACAGGGCAAGTCTGAAGCTTTCTTT	14	TRBV5-1	TRBJ1-1	TRBD1	few
CSVRTGADGYTF	TGCAGCGTGCGGACAGGGGCGGATGGCTACACCTTC	12	TRBV29-1	TRBJ1-2	TRBD1	NA
CASSKTSESYEQYF	TGTGCCAGCAGCAAGACTAGCGAATCCTACGAGCAGTACTTC	14	TRBV21-1	TRBJ2-7	NA	NA
CASSRPRSEPGVEWGLAIYEQYF	TGTGCCAGCAGCCGACCCCGCTCTGAACCGGGAGTTGAATGGGGACTAGCTATCTACGAGCAGTACTTC	23	TRBV6-2/TRBV6-3	TRBJ2-7	TRBD2	NA
CASSEDDYGYTF	TGTGCCAGCAGTGAGGATGACTATGGCTACACCTTC	12	TRBV25-1	TRBJ1-2	NA	NA
CASSGTGVSEAFF	TGTGCCAGCAGTGGGACAGGGGTGAGTGAAGCTTTCTTT	13	TRBV2	TRBJ1-1	TRBD1	NA
CASHLGTSGGYNEQFF	TGTGCCAGCCACCTCGGGACTAGCGGCGGCTACAATGAGCAGTTCTTC	16	TRBV18	TRBJ2-1	TRBD2	NA
CASSPDRVTEKLFF	TGCGCCAGCAGCCCGGACAGGGTTACTGAAAAACTGTTTTTT	14	TRBV5-1	TRBJ1-4	TRBD1	NA
CASSLPRRRISGANVLTF	TGTGCCAGCAGCTTGCCGAGGCGGAGAATCTCTGGGGCCAACGTCCTGACTTTC	18	TRBV5-6	TRBJ2-6	NA	NA
CAISTGLNQPQHF	TGTGCCATCTCAACAGGGCTCAATCAGCCCCAGCATTTT	13	TRBV10-3	TRBJ1-5	NA	few
CASSLGGGPASEQFF	TGCGCCAGCAGCTTGGGGGGAGGGCCTGCCAGTGAGCAGTTCTTC	15	TRBV5-1	TRBJ2-1	TRBD2	NA
CASSPGTSQETQYF	TGTGCCAGCAGCCCAGGGACTTCCCAAGAGACCCAGTACTTC	14	TRBV7-9	TRBJ2-5	NA	NA
CASSYGTLNTEAFF	TGTGCCAGCAGTTACGGCACGCTGAACACTGAAGCTTTCTTT	14	TRBV6-6	TRBJ1-1	NA	NA
CASSPGQGSYNEQFF	TGTGCCAGCAGCCCGGGACAGGGATCCTACAATGAGCAGTTCTTC	15	TRBV7-9	TRBJ2-1	TRBD1	NA
CASTRTGGNEQFF	TGTGCCAGCACGAGGACAGGGGGTAATGAGCAGTTCTTC	13	TRBV27	TRBJ2-1	TRBD1	NA
CASSFLGGTGELFF	TGTGCCAGCAGCTTTTTAGGCGGCACCGGGGAGCTGTTTTTT	14	TRBV7-9	TRBJ2-2	NA	NA
CASSFRDGWTGELFF	TGCGCCAGCAGCTTCCGGGACGGTTGGACCGGGGAGCTGTTTTTT	15	TRBV5-1	TRBJ2-2	NA	few
CASSLEGEGPGYGYTF	TGTGCCAGCAGCTTGGAAGGGGAAGGGCCTGGCTATGGCTACACCTTC	16	TRBV5-5	TRBJ1-2	NA	NA
CASSQPGTVGTEAFF	TGTGCCAGCAGCCAACCAGGGACAGTCGGCACTGAAGCTTTCTTT	15	TRBV3-1/TRBV3-2	TRBJ1-1	TRBD1	NA
CASSRNLYNEQFF	TGTGCCAGCAGCCGAAACCTCTACAATGAGCAGTTCTTC	13	TRBV2	TRBJ2-1	NA	NA
CASSLGASTNEKLFF	TGTGCCAGCAGCTTAGGCGCGTCAACTAATGAAAAACTGTTTTTT	15	TRBV7-9	TRBJ1-4	NA	NA
CASRGQGGNSPLHF	TGTGCCAGCAGGGGACAGGGTGGAAATTCACCCCTCCACTTT	14	TRBV28	TRBJ1-6	TRBD1	once
CSVVFGGGTDTQYF	TGCAGCGTTGTGTTCGGCGGGGGCACAGATACGCAGTATTTT	14	TRBV29-1	TRBJ2-3	NA	NA
CASSRRTGKRVYTF	TGTGCCAGCAGCAGGAGAACAGGGAAACGAGTCTACACCTTC	14	TRBV7-8	TRBJ1-2	NA	NA
CASSSRTGLAGELFF	TGTGCCAGCAGCTCGAGGACAGGGTTGGCCGGGGAGCTGTTTTTT	15	TRBV7-2	TRBJ2-2	TRBD1	NA
CASTRTSGGGETQYF	TGTGCCAGTACTAGGACTAGCGGAGGGGGAGAGACCCAGTACTTC	15	TRBV6-5	TRBJ2-5	TRBD2	NA
CASSLSGQGHSPLHF	TGTGCCAGCAGCTTGTCGGGACAGGGCCATTCACCCCTCCACTTT	15	TRBV7-9	TRBJ1-6	TRBD1	NA
CASSDPRQGSSYNEQFF	TGTGCCAGCAGTGACCCCCGACAGGGGTCTTCCTACAATGAGCAGTTCTTC	17	TRBV6-1	TRBJ2-1	TRBD1	NA
CAWMEQVGSEAFF	TGTGCCTGGATGGAACAGGTGGGCTCCGAAGCTTTCTTT	13	TRBV30	TRBJ1-1	NA	NA
CASSLAGGRANTEAFF	TGTGCCAGCAGCTTAGCGGGAGGGAGAGCAAACACTGAAGCTTTCTTT	16	TRBV7-9	TRBJ1-1	NA	NA
CAGTSGSGPYEQYF	TGTGCCGGGACTAGCGGGAGTGGCCCCTACGAGCAGTACTTC	14	TRBV28	TRBJ2-7	TRBD2	once
CASSPQVSSYNEQFF	TGTGCCAGCAGCCCCCAGGTCTCGTCCTACAATGAGCAGTTCTTC	15	TRBV9	TRBJ2-1	NA	NA